Following are 28 T cell receptor beta chains from one sample sequenced in a study of low-dose radiotherapy and immunotherapy resistance in tumors (dated 2022 in TCRdb). TCRdb names Illumina HiSeq 2500 as the instrument used. First-strand cDNA was synthesized with Superscript III and a set of TRAV- and TRBV-specific primers, covering both TCRalpha and TCRbeta chains. TCRs were amplified with Phusion for 20 to 25 PCR cycles using a constant-region primer together with the adapter attached to the V primers. Clones were called with MiXCR by TCRdb after fastp trimmed the public reads at Q25, and only in-frame beta chains were retained. A single entry per CDR3 protein holds the most common genes and DNA from its merged rows. The sample data list approximately 42,000 distinct CDR3 sequences, and 25% to 30% of these were observed just once. Of the sample, about a tenth falls within the top ten clones. Sample time point, as interpreted from the label and publication: after trial treatment. The sample's treatment or condition, from its label and the paper: LDRT plus nivolumab, ipilimumab, low-dose cyclophosphamide and aspirin (RACIN trial).

This sample comprised PBMCs, obtained after low-dose radiotherapy plus immunotherapy. The origin of the receptors is a male donor with prostate cancer.

V is TRBV3-1 and J is TRBJ2-3; TRBD2 aligns across 12 bases. The J segment lost 2 bases and the V segment lost 4 bases, leaving 4 bases of the junction unmatched. Germline values: CDR1 LGHDT, CDR2 YNNKEL (reference sequence). The CDR3 consists of 16 residues. CDR3: CASSRRLAGDTDTQYF. In DNA form, the CDR3 reads TGTGCCAGCAGCCGGCGACTAGCGGGGGACACAGATACGCAGTATTTT.

The genes are TRBV2 and TRBJ2-7; 8 nucleotides align to TRBD1. The trim removed 5 bases at V and 3 bases at J, leaving 3 bases unmatched. Germline CDR1 is SNHLY and CDR2 is FYNNEI. The CDR3 totals 13 residues. CDR3 in DNA: TGTGCCAGCAGTCTGACAGGGGACTACGAGCAGTACTTC. This sequence encodes CASSLTGDYEQYF.

This clonotype was seen repeatedly, ten times or more. The chain recombines TRBV10-2 with TRBJ2-3; 10 bases map to TRBD2. This CDR3 has 17 amino acids. The germline V gene has CDR1 WSHSY and CDR2 SAAADI. The V segment lost 0 bases and the J segment 5 bases; nucleotides outside the gene matches: 8. DNA of the CDR3: TGCGCCAGCAGTGAGTCGGCTAGCGGGAGAGTTGGAGATACGCAGTATTTT. It yields the protein CASSESASGRVGDTQYF.

This clonotype was recorded a few times. This chain joins TRBV2 and TRBJ2-7; TRBD1 is a possible D gene (6 bases). V dropped 7 bases and J dropped 0 bases, with 19 bases sitting between them. Germline V CDR1 and CDR2: SNHLY, FYNNEI. There are 16 residues in the CDR3. The CDR3 DNA follows: TGTGCCAGCACCAGATCCGGAACAGGGTTCTCCTACGAGCAGTACTTC. Translation: CASTRSGTGFSYEQYF. Full variable domain (outside the CDR3, taken from reference TRBV2 and TRBJ2-7): EPEVTQTPSHQVTQMGQEVILRCVPISNHLYFYWYRQILGQKVEFLVSFYNNEISEKSEIFDDQFSVERPDGSNFTLKIRSTKLEDSAMYFCASTRSGTGFSYEQYFGPGTRLTVT.

This clonotype was picked up many times. The V call is TRBV12-3 or TRBV12-4, the J call TRBJ1-2, with D perhaps matching TRBD1 (5 bases). With 6 bases removed from V and 0 bases from J, the gap between germline ends came to 20 bases. This CDR3 has 17 amino acids. CDR3 DNA: TGTGCCAGCAGCCCTGGGGGTATCACAGGCGCTAACTATGGCTACACCTTC. This gives the protein CASSPGGITGANYGYTF.

This clonotype was detected ten times or more. The CDR3 loop reads CASSSGGLGHAYEQYF. CDR3 nucleotide sequence: TGTGCCAGCAGCTCGGGAGGTCTGGGGCACGCCTACGAGCAGTACTTC. V gene TRBV7-9 combines with J gene TRBJ2-7; 7 bases agree with TRBD2. From germline, CDR1 is SEHNR and CDR2 FQNEAQ (reference sequence). V gave up 4 bases and J gave up 2 bases; unmatched junction bases: 11. This CDR3 has 16 residues.

The CDR3 spells CASSQKSGTKYNEQFF. In DNA form, the CDR3 reads TGTGCCAGCAGTCAAAAATCCGGGACTAAATACAATGAGCAGTTCTTC. The chain has TRBV13 and TRBJ2-1; TRBD2 matches at 7 bases. V was clipped by 6 bases and J by 4 bases; unmatched bases: 12. The CDR3 has 16 residues. In germline, CDR1 is PRHDT, CDR2 FYEKMQ (reference sequence).

This clonotype is labeled medium-sized (0.01 to 0.1%). The chain is built from TRBV5-5 and TRBJ2-1; the match to TRBD2 covers 9 bases. CDR1 SGHKS and CDR2 YYEKEE come from the germline V gene (reference sequence). CDR3 length: 15 residues. V shed 0 bases and J 7 bases; nucleotides not matched to a gene: 5. The CDR3 is CASSLELAGRNEQFF. CDR3 sequence (DNA): TGTGCCAGCAGCTTGGAACTAGCGGGTAGGAATGAGCAGTTCTTC. Full variable domain (rest looked up from reference TRBV5-5 and TRBJ2-1): DAGVTQSPTHLIKTRGQQVTLRCSPISGHKSVSWYQQVLGQGPQFIFQYYEKEERGRGNFPDRFSARQFPNYSSELNVNALLLGDSALYLCASSLELAGRNEQFFGPGTRLTVL.

In this sample, this clonotype turned up once. J is TRBJ2-5 and V is TRBV11-2; no clear D gene. The germline CDR1 and CDR2 sequences are SGHAT and FQNNGV. The CDR3 sequence is 14 residues long. Trimming shortened V by 1 base and J by 1 base, and 7 bases separated the two germline ends. The CDR3 loop is CASSLGHGQETQYF. As DNA, the CDR3 is TGTGCCAGCAGCTTAGGGCACGGCCAAGAGACCCAGTACTTC.

Ten or more counts support this clonotype. The chain carries TRBV6-1 and TRBJ1-6; TRBD1 matches 9 bases. Germline loops: CDR1 MNHNS, CDR2 SASEGT. The CDR3 consists of 16 residues. With 3 bases clipped from V and 7 bases from J, the junction kept 7 bases outside the gene matches. The CDR3 loop is CASSERGQGSNSPLHF. In DNA, the CDR3 is TGTGCCAGCAGTGAGAGGGGACAGGGCTCAAATTCACCCCTCCACTTT.

This clonotype came up many times. The chain has TRBV6-6 and TRBJ2-2; D is unclear. This CDR3 has 12 residues. V was trimmed by 6 bases and J by 4 bases, leaving 6 bases between them. Per the germline V gene, CDR1 is MNHNY and CDR2 is SVGAGI (reference sequence). CDR3 sequence (DNA): TGTGCCAGCAGGCAGTCCACCGGGGAGCTGTTTTTT. Its protein is CASRQSTGELFF.

In this sample, this clonotype turned up many times. The V gene is TRBV3-1, the J gene TRBJ2-7; no reliable D call. CDR1 is LGHDT and CDR2 is YNNKEL in the germline V gene (reference sequence). V was cut by 0 bases and J by 3 bases, with 6 bases left in between. This CDR3 is built from 13 residues. The CDR3 reads CASSQESFYEQYF. The CDR3 DNA reads TGTGCCAGCAGCCAAGAGAGTTTCTACGAGCAGTACTTC.

The chain is built from TRBV4-3 and TRBJ2-5; TRBD2 agrees at 11 bases. V shed 5 bases and J 5 bases; nucleotides not matched to a gene: 7. Germline assignment: CDR1 LGHNA and CDR2 YSLEER. This CDR3 contains 15 residues. DNA of the CDR3: TGCGCCAGCAGCGTGGCTAGCGGGGGGTGGGAGACCCAGTACTTC. This encodes CASSVASGGWETQYF.

This clonotype was detected ten times or more. The V and J genes are TRBV20-1 and TRBJ1-6; 7 bases fit TRBD1. CDR1 and CDR2 from the germline V gene are DFQATT and SNEGSKA (reference sequence). The junction had 12 bases not matched to a gene; V was cut back by 0 bases and J by 10 bases. This CDR3 has 16 residues. CDR3: CSARDSTRGQSSPLHF. The DNA for the CDR3 is TGCAGTGCTAGAGATTCAACCCGGGGACAGTCATCACCCCTCCACTTT.

This clonotype showed up just a few times. The rearrangement links TRBV9 to TRBJ2-2; 9 nucleotides align to TRBD1. This CDR3 comprises 14 residues. In germline, CDR1 is SGDLS, CDR2 YYNGEE. The J segment lost 7 bases and the V segment lost 4 bases, leaving 5 bases of the junction unmatched. CDR3 sequence reads: CASSFWDRDGELFF. CDR3 nucleotide sequence: TGTGCCAGCAGCTTCTGGGACAGGGACGGGGAGCTGTTTTTT.

This clonotype appeared many times. V and J are TRBV6-6 and TRBJ2-3; D may be TRBD2 (6 bases). The CDR3 loop spans 13 amino acids. Trimming cost V 6 bases and J 2 bases, with 9 bases left between them. Germline lookup yields CDR1 MNHNY and CDR2 SVGAGI (reference sequence). The CDR3 spells CASRGTSTDTQYF. In nucleotides, the CDR3 is TGTGCCAGCAGGGGGACTTCCACAGATACGCAGTATTTT.

This clonotype occurred many times. This chain links TRBV6-6 with TRBJ2-3, with D perhaps matching TRBD2 (5 bases). In germline, CDR1 is MNHNY, CDR2 SVGAGI (reference sequence). The V gene lost 0 bases and the J gene lost 9 bases, with 10 bases spanning the gap. The CDR3 totals 13 residues. The DNA for the CDR3 is TGTGCCAGCAGTTACTCCGAGGGCGGGACGCAGTATTTT. This translates into CASSYSEGGTQYF.

This clonotype has ten or more counts. J is TRBJ1-1 and V is TRBV19; weak D call: TRBD1 (5 bases). V dropped 7 bases and J dropped 1 base, with 13 bases sitting between them. There are 14 residues in the CDR3. The V gene's germline CDR1 is LNHDA and CDR2 SQIVND (reference sequence). The CDR3 loop reads CASKAGAQNTEAFF. For the CDR3, the DNA is TGTGCCAGTAAAGCCGGGGCCCAGAACACTGAAGCTTTCTTT.

This clonotype was detected many times. J is TRBJ2-5 and V is TRBV5-6, with TRBD1 matching 10 bases. Germline V gives CDR1 SGHDT, CDR2 YYEEEE. The CDR3 loop spans 15 amino acids. Unmatched junction bases numbered 8, after V lost 5 bases and J lost 4 bases. CDR3 region: CASRAGTGVSETQYF. The DNA of the CDR3 is TGTGCCAGCAGAGCCGGGACAGGGGTATCAGAGACCCAGTACTTC.

This clonotype was observed many times. The genes are TRBV2 and TRBJ1-1; D possibly corresponds to TRBD1 (5 bases). Germline V gene lookup returns CDR1 SNHLY and CDR2 FYNNEI. The CDR3 is 13 amino acids. V was cut by 6 bases and J by 2 bases, with 10 bases left in between. The CDR3 spells CASRTDLNTEAFF. The CDR3 DNA is TGTGCCAGCAGGACAGACCTTAACACTGAAGCTTTCTTT. The full variable domain, rest sourced from reference TRBV2 and TRBJ1-1, is EPEVTQTPSHQVTQMGQEVILRCVPISNHLYFYWYRQILGQKVEFLVSFYNNEISEKSEIFDDQFSVERPDGSNFTLKIRSTKLEDSAMYFCASRTDLNTEAFFGQGTRLTVV.

In its sample, this clonotype was seen many times. The rearrangement uses TRBV28 and TRBJ1-6, with 9 positions matching TRBD1. The germline gives CDR1 MDHEN, CDR2 SYDVKM. The V gene end was trimmed by 1 base and the J gene end by 10 bases; junction bases not matched to a gene: 8. CDR3 length equals 16 residues. The CDR3 DNA follows: TGTGCCAGCAGTTTATTGGGGACAGGGCTTTCGTCACCCCTCCACTTT. Its protein is CASSLLGTGLSSPLHF.

This clonotype was seen a handful of times. This sequence joins TRBV27 and TRBJ1-1; no definite D call. The germline V gene encodes CDR1 MNHEY and CDR2 SMNVEV (reference sequence). This CDR3 region has 14 residues. V lost 0 bases and J 1 base, leaving 6 bases between the germline ends. The CDR3 DNA follows: TGTGCCAGCAGTTTATCGGGCTGGAACACTGAAGCTTTCTTT. Translated: CASSLSGWNTEAFF.

This clonotype was recorded at least ten times. The genes are TRBV19 and TRBJ1-2; TRBD1 might be the D (5 bases). The CDR3 runs 13 residues. Looked up from germline, CDR1 is LNHDA and CDR2 is SQIVND (reference sequence). V lost 5 bases, J lost 5 bases, and 12 bases lay in between. The CDR3 DNA reads as TGTGCCAGTAGTCCCGGGACCGGTTATGGCTACACCTTC. Its translation is CASSPGTGYGYTF.

The rearrangement joins TRBV29-1 to TRBJ2-5, with D tentatively TRBD2 (5 bases). Germline values: CDR1 SQVTM, CDR2 ANQGSEA. The V and J ends lost 4 bases and 2 bases respectively, with 11 bases between them. This CDR3 contains 13 residues. CDR3: CSVVWAGQETQYF. The CDR3 nucleotides are TGCAGCGTTGTTTGGGCGGGTCAAGAGACCCAGTACTTC. Combining the CDR3 with reference TRBV29-1 and TRBJ2-5 gives the whole variable domain SAVISQKPSRDICQRGTSLTIQCQVDSQVTMMFWYRQQPGQSLTLIATANQGSEATYESGFVIDKFPISRPNLTFSTLTVSNMSPEDSSIYLCSVVWAGQETQYFGPGTRLLVL.

This clonotype was counted many times. The chain carries TRBV2 and TRBJ1-6; no definite D call. V lost 10 bases and J 6 bases, leaving 16 bases between the germline ends. CDR1 is SNHLY and CDR2 is FYNNEI in the germline V gene. The CDR3 consists of 14 residues. Written as DNA, the CDR3 is TGTGCCATCAGAGGGCAAGGGAGTAATTCACCCCTCCACTTT. Protein: CAIRGQGSNSPLHF. Full variable domain (remainder filled in from reference TRBV2 and TRBJ1-6): EPEVTQTPSHQVTQMGQEVILRCVPISNHLYFYWYRQILGQKVEFLVSFYNNEISEKSEIFDDQFSVERPDGSNFTLKIRSTKLEDSAMYFCAIRGQGSNSPLHFGNGTRLTVT.

This clonotype was found many times. Germline and junction disagree at one end, which may indicate a read error. The chain recombines TRBV7-2 with TRBJ2-5, with D perhaps matching TRBD2 (5 bases). Germline V gives CDR1 SGHTA, CDR2 FQGNSA. CDR3 length equals 13 residues. Here the CDR3 reads CASSVARQETQYF. DNA of the CDR3: TGTGCCAGCAGCGTAGCGCGCCAAGAGACCCAGTACTTC.

This clonotype showed up many times. The chain recombines TRBV28 with TRBJ2-1, with 8 bases aligning to TRBD1. Looked up from germline, CDR1 is MDHEN and CDR2 is SYDVKM. The CDR3 runs to 19 residues. Unmatched junction bases numbered 17, after V lost 6 bases and J lost 1 base. CDR3 in amino acids: CASSPSRGLGSLSYNEQFF. DNA of the CDR3: TGTGCCAGCAGCCCGAGCAGGGGGCTGGGCTCCTTATCCTACAATGAGCAGTTCTTC.

This clonotype appeared many times. The rearrangement uses TRBV9 and TRBJ1-1; the D is unclear. Germline loops: CDR1 SGDLS, CDR2 YYNGEE. V was trimmed by 0 bases and J by 3 bases, leaving 3 bases between them. There are 12 residues in the CDR3. In DNA form, the CDR3 reads TGTGCCAGCAGCGTAGGGGACACTGAAGCTTTCTTT. Protein product: CASSVGDTEAFF.